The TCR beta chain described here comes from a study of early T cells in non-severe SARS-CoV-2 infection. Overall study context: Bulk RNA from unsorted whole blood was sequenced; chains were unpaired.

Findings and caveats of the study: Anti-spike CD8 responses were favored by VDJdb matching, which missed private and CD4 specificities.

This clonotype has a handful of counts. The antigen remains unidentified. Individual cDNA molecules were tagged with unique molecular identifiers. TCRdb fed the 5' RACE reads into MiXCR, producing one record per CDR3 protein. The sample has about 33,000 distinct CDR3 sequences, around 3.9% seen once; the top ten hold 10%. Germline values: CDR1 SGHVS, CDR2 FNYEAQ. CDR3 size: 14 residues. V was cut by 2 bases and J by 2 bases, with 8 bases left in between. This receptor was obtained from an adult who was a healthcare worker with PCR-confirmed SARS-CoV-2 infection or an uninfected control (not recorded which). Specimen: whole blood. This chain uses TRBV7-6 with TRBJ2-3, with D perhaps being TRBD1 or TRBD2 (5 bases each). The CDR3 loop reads CASSLLGVTDTQYF. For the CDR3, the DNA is TGTGCCAGCAGCTTATTGGGGGTCACAGATACGCAGTATTTT.